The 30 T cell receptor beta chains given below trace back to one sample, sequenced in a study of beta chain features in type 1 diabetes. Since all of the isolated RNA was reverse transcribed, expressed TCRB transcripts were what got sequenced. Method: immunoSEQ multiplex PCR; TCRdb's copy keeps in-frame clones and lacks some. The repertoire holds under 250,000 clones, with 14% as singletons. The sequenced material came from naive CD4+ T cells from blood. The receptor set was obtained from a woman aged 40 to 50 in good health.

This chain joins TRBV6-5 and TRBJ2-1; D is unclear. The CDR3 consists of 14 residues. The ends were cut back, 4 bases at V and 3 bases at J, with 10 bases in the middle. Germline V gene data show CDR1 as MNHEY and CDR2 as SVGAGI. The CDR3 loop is CASSSRRLYNEQFF. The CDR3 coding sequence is TGTGCCAGCAGTTCTAGGAGACTCTACAATGAGCAGTTCTTC.

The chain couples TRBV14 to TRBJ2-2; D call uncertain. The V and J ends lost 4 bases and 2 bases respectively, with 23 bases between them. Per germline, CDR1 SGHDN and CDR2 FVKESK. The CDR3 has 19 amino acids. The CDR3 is CASSRPAGFPLLNTGELFF. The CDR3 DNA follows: TGTGCCAGCAGCCGACCGGCAGGCTTCCCCCTCCTTAACACCGGGGAGCTGTTTTTT.

In DNA, the CDR3 is TGTGCCACCAGCAGAGGAGCCGCGGGGGCAAGCACAGATACGCAGTATTTT. Amino acids: CATSRGAAGASTDTQYF. The V and J genes are TRBV15 and TRBJ2-3; the D gene is possibly TRBD2 (7 bases). Between the trimmed V and J ends, which lost 1 base and 0 bases, there was a span of 14 bases. Germline values: CDR1 LNHNV, CDR2 YYDKDF (reference sequence). The CDR3 loop spans 17 amino acids.

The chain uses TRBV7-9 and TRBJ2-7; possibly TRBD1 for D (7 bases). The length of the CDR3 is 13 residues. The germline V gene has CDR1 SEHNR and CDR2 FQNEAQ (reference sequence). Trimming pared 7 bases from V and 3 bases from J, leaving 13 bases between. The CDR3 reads CASTTGEVYEQYF. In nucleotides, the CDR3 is TGTGCCAGCACCACAGGGGAGGTCTACGAGCAGTACTTC.

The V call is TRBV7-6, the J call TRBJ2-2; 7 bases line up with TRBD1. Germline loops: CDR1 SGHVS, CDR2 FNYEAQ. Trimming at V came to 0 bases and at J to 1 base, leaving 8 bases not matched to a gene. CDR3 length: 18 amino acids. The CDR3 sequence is CASSLAVRGQKNTGELFF. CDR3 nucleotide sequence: TGTGCCAGCAGCTTAGCGGTTAGGGGACAGAAGAACACCGGGGAGCTGTTTTTT.

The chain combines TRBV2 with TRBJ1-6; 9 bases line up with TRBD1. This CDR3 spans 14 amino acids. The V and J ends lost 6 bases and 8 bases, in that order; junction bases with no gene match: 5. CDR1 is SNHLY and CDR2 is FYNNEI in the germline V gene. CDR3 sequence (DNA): TGTGCCAGCAGCCTGGGACAGGGTGATTCACCCCTCCACTTT. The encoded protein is CASSLGQGDSPLHF.

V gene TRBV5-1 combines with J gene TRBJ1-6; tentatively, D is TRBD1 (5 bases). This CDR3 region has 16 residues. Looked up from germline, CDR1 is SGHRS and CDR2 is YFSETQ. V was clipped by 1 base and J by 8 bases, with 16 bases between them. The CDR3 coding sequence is TGCGCCAGCAGCTTGATAGCGCAGGGAGGAGATTCACCCCTCCACTTT. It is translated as CASSLIAQGGDSPLHF.

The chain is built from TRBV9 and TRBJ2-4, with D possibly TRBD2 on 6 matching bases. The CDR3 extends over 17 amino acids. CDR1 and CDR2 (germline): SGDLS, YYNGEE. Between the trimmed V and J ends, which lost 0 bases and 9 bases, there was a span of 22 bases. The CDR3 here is CASSVDPQGRRGSIQYF. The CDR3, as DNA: TGTGCCAGCAGCGTAGACCCTCAGGGACGCCGGGGGTCCATTCAGTACTTC.

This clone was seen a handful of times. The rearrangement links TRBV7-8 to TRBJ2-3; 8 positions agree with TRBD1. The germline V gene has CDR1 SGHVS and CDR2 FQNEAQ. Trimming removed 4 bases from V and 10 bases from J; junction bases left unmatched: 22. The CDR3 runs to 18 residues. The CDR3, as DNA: TGTGCCAGCAGCTCTGGACCGTGGGACAGGTCCCCCGAGGTCCCGCAGTATTTT. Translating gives CASSSGPWDRSPEVPQYF.

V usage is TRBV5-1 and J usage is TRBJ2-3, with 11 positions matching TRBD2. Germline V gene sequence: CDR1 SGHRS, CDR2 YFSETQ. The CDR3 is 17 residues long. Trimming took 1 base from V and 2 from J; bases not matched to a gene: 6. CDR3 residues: CASSLLASGGITDTQYF. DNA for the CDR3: TGCGCCAGCAGCTTGCTCGCTAGCGGGGGGATCACAGATACGCAGTATTTT. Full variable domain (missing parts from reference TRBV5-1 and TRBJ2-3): KAGVTQTPRYLIKTRGQQVTLSCSPISGHRSVSWYQQTPGQGLQFLFEYFSETQRNKGNFPGRFSGRQFSNSRSEMNVSTLELGDSALYLCASSLLASGGITDTQYFGPGTRLTVL.

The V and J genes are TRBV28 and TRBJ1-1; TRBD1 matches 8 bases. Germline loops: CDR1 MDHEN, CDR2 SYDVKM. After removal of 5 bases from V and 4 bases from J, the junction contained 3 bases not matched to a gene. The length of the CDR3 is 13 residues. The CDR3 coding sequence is TGTGCCAGCAGTCAACAGGGGGTCACTGAAGCTTTCTTT. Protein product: CASSQQGVTEAFF.

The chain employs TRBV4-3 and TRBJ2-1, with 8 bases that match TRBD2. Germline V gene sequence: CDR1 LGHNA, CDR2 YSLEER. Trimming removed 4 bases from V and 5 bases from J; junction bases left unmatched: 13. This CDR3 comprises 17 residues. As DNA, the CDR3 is TGCGCCAGCAGCCGGGGGGAGGGGCGGGGGGCCGACAATGAGCAGTTCTTC. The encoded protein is CASSRGEGRGADNEQFF.

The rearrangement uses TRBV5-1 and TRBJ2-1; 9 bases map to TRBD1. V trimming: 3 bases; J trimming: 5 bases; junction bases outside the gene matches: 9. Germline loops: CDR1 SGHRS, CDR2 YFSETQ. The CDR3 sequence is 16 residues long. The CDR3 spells CASSSPDRGVDNEQFF. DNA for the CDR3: TGCGCCAGCAGCTCCCCGGACAGGGGAGTAGACAATGAGCAGTTCTTC.

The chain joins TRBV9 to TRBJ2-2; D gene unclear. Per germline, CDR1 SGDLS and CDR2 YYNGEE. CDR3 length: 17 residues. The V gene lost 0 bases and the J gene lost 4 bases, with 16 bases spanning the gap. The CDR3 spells CASSVVAQPVGTGELFF. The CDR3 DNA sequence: TGTGCCAGCAGCGTAGTAGCCCAGCCGGTGGGCACCGGGGAGCTGTTTTTT.

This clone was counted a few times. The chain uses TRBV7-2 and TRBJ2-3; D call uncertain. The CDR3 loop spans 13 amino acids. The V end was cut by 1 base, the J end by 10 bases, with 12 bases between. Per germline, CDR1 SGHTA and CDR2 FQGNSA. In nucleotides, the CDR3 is TGTGCCAGCAGCTTAGTGGAGAGAGCCCCGCAGTATTTT. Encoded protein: CASSLVERAPQYF.

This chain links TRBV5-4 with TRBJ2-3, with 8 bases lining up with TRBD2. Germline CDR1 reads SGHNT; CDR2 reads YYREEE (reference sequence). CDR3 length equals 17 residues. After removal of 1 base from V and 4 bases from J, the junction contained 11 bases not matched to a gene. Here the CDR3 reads CASSLNSAGGRADTQYF. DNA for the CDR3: TGTGCCAGCAGCTTGAATTCGGCGGGGGGTAGGGCAGATACGCAGTATTTT.

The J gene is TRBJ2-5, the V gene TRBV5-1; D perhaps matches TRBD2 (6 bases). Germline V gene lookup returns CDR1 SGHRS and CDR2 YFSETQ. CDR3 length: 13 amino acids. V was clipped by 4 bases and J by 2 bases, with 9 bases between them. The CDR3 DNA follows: TGCGCCAGCAGCGGCGGGGTACAAGAGACCCAGTACTTC. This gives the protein CASSGGVQETQYF.

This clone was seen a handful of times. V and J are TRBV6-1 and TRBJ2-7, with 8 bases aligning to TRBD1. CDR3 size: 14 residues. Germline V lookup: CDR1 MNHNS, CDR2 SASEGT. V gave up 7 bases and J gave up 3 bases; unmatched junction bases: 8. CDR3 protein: CASMGQGAYYEQYF. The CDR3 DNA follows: TGTGCCAGCATGGGGCAGGGGGCTTACTACGAGCAGTACTTC.

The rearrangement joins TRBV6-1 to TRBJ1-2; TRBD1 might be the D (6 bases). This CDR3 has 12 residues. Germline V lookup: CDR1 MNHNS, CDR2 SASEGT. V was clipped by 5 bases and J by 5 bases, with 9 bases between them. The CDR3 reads CASSPDRYGYTF. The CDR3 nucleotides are TGTGCCAGCAGTCCGGACAGATATGGCTACACCTTC.

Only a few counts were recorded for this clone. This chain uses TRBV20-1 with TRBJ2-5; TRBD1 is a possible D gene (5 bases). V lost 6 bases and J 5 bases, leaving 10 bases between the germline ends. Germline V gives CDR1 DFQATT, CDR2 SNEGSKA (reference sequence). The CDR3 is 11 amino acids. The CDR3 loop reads CSAQAGETQYF. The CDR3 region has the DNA TGCAGTGCCCAGGCAGGGGAGACCCAGTACTTC.

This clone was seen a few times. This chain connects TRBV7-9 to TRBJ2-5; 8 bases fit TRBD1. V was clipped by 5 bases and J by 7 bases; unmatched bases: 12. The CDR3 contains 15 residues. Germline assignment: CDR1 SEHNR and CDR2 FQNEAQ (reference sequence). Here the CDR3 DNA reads TGTGCCAGCAGCATCCTAAGACAGGGGCCCAGGACCCAGTACTTC. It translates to CASSILRQGPRTQYF.

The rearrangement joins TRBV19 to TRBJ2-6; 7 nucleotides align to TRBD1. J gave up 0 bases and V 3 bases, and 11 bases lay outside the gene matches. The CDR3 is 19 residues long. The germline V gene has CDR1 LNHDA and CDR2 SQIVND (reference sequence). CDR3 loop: CASSMPRDRAFSGANVLTF. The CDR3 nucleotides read TGTGCCAGTAGTATGCCCCGGGACAGAGCCTTCTCTGGGGCCAACGTCCTGACTTTC.

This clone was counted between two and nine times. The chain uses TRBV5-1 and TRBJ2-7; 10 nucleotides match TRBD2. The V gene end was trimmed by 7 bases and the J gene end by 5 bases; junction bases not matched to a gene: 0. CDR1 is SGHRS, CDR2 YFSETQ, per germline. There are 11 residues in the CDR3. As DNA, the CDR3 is TGCGCCAGCGGGACTAGCGACGAGCAGTACTTC. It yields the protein CASGTSDEQYF.

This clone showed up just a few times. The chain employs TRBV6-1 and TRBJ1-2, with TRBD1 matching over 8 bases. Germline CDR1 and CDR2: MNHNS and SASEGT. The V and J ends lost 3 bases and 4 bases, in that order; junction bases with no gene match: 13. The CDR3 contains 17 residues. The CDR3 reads CASSDYIRTGQGYGYTF. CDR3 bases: TGTGCCAGCAGTGACTACATAAGGACAGGGCAGGGCTATGGCTACACCTTC.

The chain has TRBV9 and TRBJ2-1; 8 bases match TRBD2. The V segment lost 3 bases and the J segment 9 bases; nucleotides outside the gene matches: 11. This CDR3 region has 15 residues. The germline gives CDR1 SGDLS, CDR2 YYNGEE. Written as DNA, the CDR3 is TGTGCCAGCAGCGCGTATTGGCGGGGGGTAGGTGAGCAGTTCTTC. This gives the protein CASSAYWRGVGEQFF.

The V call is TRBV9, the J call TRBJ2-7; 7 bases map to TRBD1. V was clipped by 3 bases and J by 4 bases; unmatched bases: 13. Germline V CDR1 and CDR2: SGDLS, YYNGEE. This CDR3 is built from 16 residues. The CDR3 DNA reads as TGTGCCAGCAGCGAGAGAGGGGACAGATCGAAGTACGAGCAGTACTTC. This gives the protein CASSERGDRSKYEQYF.

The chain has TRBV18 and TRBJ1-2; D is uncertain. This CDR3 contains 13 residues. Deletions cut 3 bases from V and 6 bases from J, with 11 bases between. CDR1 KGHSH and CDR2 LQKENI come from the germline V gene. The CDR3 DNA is TGTGCCAGCTCACCGACCGCGGTAGATGGCTACACCTTC. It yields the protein CASSPTAVDGYTF. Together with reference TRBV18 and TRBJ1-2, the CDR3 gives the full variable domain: NAGVMQNPRHLVRRRGQEARLRCSPMKGHSHVYWYRQLPEEGLKFMVYLQKENIIDESGMPKERFSAEFPKEGPSILRIQQVVRGDSAAYFCASSPTAVDGYTFGSGTRLTVV.

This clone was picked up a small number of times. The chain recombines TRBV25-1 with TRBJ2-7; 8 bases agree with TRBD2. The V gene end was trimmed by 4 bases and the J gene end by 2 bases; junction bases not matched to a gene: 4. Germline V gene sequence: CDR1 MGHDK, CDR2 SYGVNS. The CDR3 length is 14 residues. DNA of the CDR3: TGTGCCAGCAGTGCGGTTAGCGGGGCCTACGAGCAGTACTTC. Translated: CASSAVSGAYEQYF.

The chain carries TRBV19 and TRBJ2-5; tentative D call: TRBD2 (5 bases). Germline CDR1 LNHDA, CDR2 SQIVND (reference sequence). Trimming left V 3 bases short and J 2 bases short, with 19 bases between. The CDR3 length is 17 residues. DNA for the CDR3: TGTGCCAGTAGTATCCGACGGGGTCCCTCCGGGCAAGAGACCCAGTACTTC. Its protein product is CASSIRRGPSGQETQYF.

The CDR3 here is CASSPVGTGREKLFF. CDR3 nucleotide sequence: TGTGCCAGCAGTCCCGTGGGGACAGGGCGCGAAAAACTGTTTTTT. The rearrangement links TRBV7-8 to TRBJ1-4; 9 bases agree with TRBD1. J was trimmed by 8 bases and V by 6 bases; bases with no gene match: 10. The CDR3 contains 15 residues. CDR1 is SGHVS and CDR2 is FQNEAQ in the germline V gene. Variable domain in full (rest from reference TRBV7-8 and TRBJ1-4): GAGVSQSPRYKVAKRGQDVALRCDPISGHVSLFWYQQALGQGPEFLTYFQNEAQLDKSGLPSDRFFAERPEGSVSTLKIQRTQQEDSAVYLCASSPVGTGREKLFFGSGTQLSVL.